This TCR beta chain was obtained from a study of CD8+ T cells in alopecia areata. Points from the study as a whole: Affected scalp, especially in alopecia totalis/universalis, had a higher clonality than normal scalp did.

This CDR3 comprises 11 residues. Germline-derived CDR1 and CDR2 are LNHDA and SQIVND (reference sequence). Deletions cut 7 bases from V and 7 bases from J, with 10 bases between. RNA, once extracted, was reverse transcribed into cDNA for use as the sequencing template. This table comes from immunoSEQ multiplex PCR, and its TCRdb copy is limited to in-frame clones, with some not included. The table lists about 200,000 clones, approximately 60% of them singletons. In the case of this clone: Antigen unknown.

The specimen was CD8+ T cells sorted from blood. The TCR sequence derives from a human donor in good health. The V call is TRBV19, the J call TRBJ1-1; a weak D match, TRBD1 (6 bases). This chain's CDR3 is CASIQGNEAFF. As DNA, the CDR3 is TGTGCCAGTATTCAGGGGAATGAAGCTTTCTTT.